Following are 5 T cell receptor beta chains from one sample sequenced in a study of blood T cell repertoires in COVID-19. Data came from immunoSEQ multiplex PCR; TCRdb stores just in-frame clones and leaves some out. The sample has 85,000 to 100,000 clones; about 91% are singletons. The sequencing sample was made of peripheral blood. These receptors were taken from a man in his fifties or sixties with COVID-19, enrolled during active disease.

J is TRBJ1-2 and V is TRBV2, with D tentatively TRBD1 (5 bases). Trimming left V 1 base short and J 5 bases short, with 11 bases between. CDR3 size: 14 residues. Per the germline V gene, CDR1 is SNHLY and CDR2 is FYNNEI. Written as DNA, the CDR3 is TGTGCCAGCAGTGAAGAGGTCAGGGCATATGGCTACACCTTC. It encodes CASSEEVRAYGYTF.

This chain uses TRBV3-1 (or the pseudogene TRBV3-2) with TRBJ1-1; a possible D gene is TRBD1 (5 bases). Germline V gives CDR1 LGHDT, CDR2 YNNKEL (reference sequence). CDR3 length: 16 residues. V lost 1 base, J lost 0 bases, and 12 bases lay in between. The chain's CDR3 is CASSQAWGGVNTEAFF. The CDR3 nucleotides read TGTGCCAGCAGCCAAGCTTGGGGGGGAGTGAACACTGAAGCTTTCTTT.

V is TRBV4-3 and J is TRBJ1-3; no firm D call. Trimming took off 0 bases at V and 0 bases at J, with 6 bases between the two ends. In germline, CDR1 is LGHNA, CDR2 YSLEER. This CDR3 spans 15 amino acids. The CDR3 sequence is CASSQDAGSGNTIYF. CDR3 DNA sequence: TGCGCCAGCAGCCAAGACGCCGGCTCTGGAAACACCATATATTTT.

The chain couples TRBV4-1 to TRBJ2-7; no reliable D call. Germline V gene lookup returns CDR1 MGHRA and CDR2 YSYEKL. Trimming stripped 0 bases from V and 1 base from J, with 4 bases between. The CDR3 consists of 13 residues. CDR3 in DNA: TGCGCCAGCAGCCAAGATAGTTCCTACGAGCAGTACTTC. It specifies CASSQDSSYEQYF.

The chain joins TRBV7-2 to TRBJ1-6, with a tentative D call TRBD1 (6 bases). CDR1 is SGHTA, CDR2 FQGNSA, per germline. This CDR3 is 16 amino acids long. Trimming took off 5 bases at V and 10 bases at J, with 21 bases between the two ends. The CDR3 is CASSPDRGAGASPLHF. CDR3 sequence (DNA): TGTGCCAGCAGCCCAGATCGAGGGGCGGGGGCATCACCCCTCCACTTT.